This T cell receptor beta chain was recovered during a study of blood T cell repertoires in COVID-19. Overall study: Nucleic acid was either cDNA or gDNA, and it came from T cells, B-cell-depleted T cells, or PBMCs.

In the source study's methods: Cell counts per sample came from amplifying reference gene primers. The assay was immunoSEQ multiplex PCR, and TCRdb's table has in-frame clones only and misses some. V, J and clone size reflect that table, while D and trimming were determined from the DNA. Seen here are around 200,000 clones, 80% to 90% observed once, and the top ten hold around 21%. There are 14 residues in the CDR3. V was clipped by 5 bases and J by 8 bases; unmatched bases: 10. Germline CDR1 SNHLY, CDR2 FYNNEI. The genes are TRBV2 and TRBJ1-2; 8 bases match TRBD1. The specimen sequenced was peripheral blood. The source is a man between 65 and 85 years old with active or convalescent COVID-19. The CDR3 region has the DNA TGTGCCAGCAGTCAAACTCAGGGGGCACAGGGCTACACCTTC. Encoded protein: CASSQTQGAQGYTF.